The clone carrying this TCR beta chain was found once. This sample was included in a study of cytomegalovirus exposure and HLA in healthy donors. Study overall: For the roughly 400 genotyped donors, more than 65% fell within the Caucasian-associated ancestry cluster.

The ends were cut back, 2 bases at V and 6 bases at J, with 8 bases in the middle. In germline, CDR1 is MNHEY, CDR2 SVGAGI. The CDR3 sequence is 14 residues long. Both 60 Vbeta primers and 13 Jbeta primers went into the PCR. The method was immunoSEQ multiplex PCR; TCRdb's version includes in-frame clones alone and lacks a portion of them. The sample consists of about 130,000 clones, about 76% of them appearing once. The chain couples TRBV6-5 to TRBJ1-6, with D unresolved. This TCR was recovered from a man younger than 30 in good health and CMV-seronegative. The sequencing input was PBMCs. The CDR3 protein is CASSYPESNSPLHF. The CDR3 region has the DNA TGTGCCAGCAGTTACCCTGAGAGTAATTCACCCCTCCACTTT.